The present TCR beta chain was sequenced within a study of PD-1 blockade in classical Hodgkin lymphoma (dated by TCRdb to the early 2020s). Looking at the study overall: Nivolumab dosing was 3 mg/kg intravenously every 2 weeks, continuing until either disease progression or unacceptable toxicity. To define a peripheral blood immune signature of response to PD-1 blockade in classical Hodgkin lymphoma, the study combined TCR beta sequencing with CyTOF.

A note on this clone: What antigen it recognizes has not been identified. No much larger clonotype is one base removed from it; base qualities were not supplied.

The Qiagen DNeasy kit was used to extract genomic DNA from unsorted PBMCs and from the negatively selected CD4+ and CD8+ fractions. TCR beta CDR3 regions were subjected to amplification by immunoSEQ multiplex PCR with primers that anneal to V and J segments. A synthetic immune receptor repertoire was used to minimize amplification bias, and any residual bias was removed computationally once sequencing was done. In the source study's methods: Custom Python scripts were used to quantify repertoire diversity as the Shannon entropy index. Unsorted, CD4+ and CD8+ repertoires were analyzed separately, except in combined analyses where CD4+ and CD8+ sequences were merged in silico. Clonal expansion was defined as a frequency increase of at least 2-fold after treatment compared with C1D1, and clones undetected at baseline were assigned a pseudocount of 0.5. Clones with 0 or 1 copy at C1D1 were classified as singleton clones, and clones with 2 or more copies were classified as non-singleton clones. Clones expanded in unsorted samples were annotated as CD4+, CD8+ or unknown by matching protein sequences in sorted samples from the same patient. Diversity changes from C1D1 to C4D1 were tested in paired samples using Wilcoxon tests. TCRdb mirrors the immuneACCESS table, restricted to in-frame sequences. Some clones are absent from its copies; in checked studies, under half trace to an unresolved V gene, and the reason for the others is unknown. That table gives V, J and clone size, and the DNA gave D and trimming. The sample table lists some 30,000 clones, around 70% of them with a count of one. Of the sample, under 3.5% falls within the top ten clones.

On the study overall, not on this receptor specifically: Newly diagnosed patients were reported to have lower baseline TCR diversity than healthy donors, and relapsed/refractory patients were reported to have lower baseline TCR diversity still. The study was limited to a single clinical trial cohort, and causes of repertoire differences, possibly disease activity or prior therapy, remained undefined. Among trial patients, those achieving complete response had baseline diversity similar to that of newly diagnosed patients, while diversity was significantly lower in partial responders and progressors. By C4D1, a significant rise was seen in CD4+ TCR diversity but not in CD8+ TCR diversity (p=0.0027 vs p=0.16), and the rise was most apparent among complete responders (p=0.02). Lower diversity was observed in patients in whom nivolumab was started less than 1 year after ASCT, and these patients were excluded from later analyses so that confounding by immune reconstitution would be avoided.

Between the V and J ends, shortened by 2 bases and 8 bases respectively, the junction contains 10 bases. CDR1 and CDR2 were assigned from the germline V gene as SNHLY and FYNNEI. The CDR3, from cysteine to phenylalanine, totals 13 residues. The retained sequence is limited to the CDR3, 39 bases, with the frame set at the first base. The time point label of this sample denotes: cycle 2 day 1 (C2D1) of nivolumab. Relapse after autologous stem cell transplantation had occurred in all trial patients, and cohorts A, B and C were distinguished by prior brentuximab vedotin exposure. The trial cohort included 50 to 70 patients with relapsed/refractory classical Hodgkin lymphoma, and each patient had a best overall response of complete response, partial response or progressive disease. Single-agent nivolumab was administered to trial patients in the multi-cohort phase II CheckMate 205 trial. An independent review committee assessed best overall response by applying the 2007 International Working Group response criteria. Trial PBMCs were collected immediately before nivolumab initiation (C1D1) and during therapy at cycle 2 day 1 and cycle 4 day 1. After peripheral blood was drawn into 8 mL Vacutainer Cell Preparation Tubes, PBMCs were isolated by centrifugation and then cryopreserved.

In this chain, TRBV2 is recombined with TRBJ2-1; tentative D gene TRBD2, with 5 bases matching. The sequences come from peripheral blood mononuclear cells (PBMCs), collected before the second cycle of nivolumab. The TCR comes from a human donor with classical Hodgkin lymphoma. The DNA sequence is TGTGCCAGCAGTGAATCTAGCCAAGATGAGCAGTTCTTC. Its translation reads: CASSESSQDEQFF. With the rest looked up from the reference TRBV2 and TRBJ2-1 genes rather than sequenced, the full variable domain is EPEVTQTPSHQVTQMGQEVILRCVPISNHLYFYWYRQILGQKVEFLVSFYNNEISEKSEIFDDQFSVERPDGSNFTLKIRSTKLEDSAMYFCASSESSQDEQFFGPGTRLTVL.